One and the same sample provided the 6 T cell receptor beta chains below, sequenced in a study of post-analysis software for immune sequencing data. Study-level findings and limits: Included in a set of roughly five TRBV segments more frequent in patients than controls were TRBV5-6, TRBV5-1 and TRBV20-1.

Included in the TCR beta cDNA libraries were unique molecular identifiers. TCRdb called the PCR reads again in MiXCR, with one record for every CDR3 protein. The table includes a few hundred thousand distinct CDR3 sequences, 35% to 40% detected once. These receptors' targets are unknown. Specimen: blood. The receptors were sampled from a girl aged 5-17 years with multiple sclerosis.

This clonotype was counted at least ten times. This chain connects TRBV6-2 or TRBV6-3 to TRBJ1-5; 10 bases match TRBD1. This CDR3 has 18 amino acids. Unmatched junction bases numbered 12, after V lost 6 bases and J lost 1 base. Per the germline V gene, CDR1 is MNHEY and CDR2 is SVGEGT. In DNA form, the CDR3 reads TGTGCCAGCAGAGCGGGACAGGGGATTAGTGTCAGCAATCAGCCCCAGCATTTT. Translation: CASRAGQGISVSNQPQHF.

This clonotype was picked up many times. The chain uses TRBV5-1 and TRBJ1-2; D might be TRBD1 (5 bases). Trimming stripped 7 bases from V and 7 bases from J, with 23 bases between. This CDR3 contains 15 residues. Germline values: CDR1 SGHRS, CDR2 YFSETQ. CDR3 sequence (DNA): TGCGCCAGCGGCGAAACCGTGCGGGGCTCCGGTGGCTACACCTTC. It translates to CASGETVRGSGGYTF. Full variable domain (outside the CDR3, taken from reference TRBV5-1 and TRBJ1-2): KAGVTQTPRYLIKTRGQQVTLSCSPISGHRSVSWYQQTPGQGLQFLFEYFSETQRNKGNFPGRFSGRQFSNSRSEMNVSTLELGDSALYLCASGETVRGSGGYTFGSGTRLTVV.

The chain joins TRBV6-4 to TRBJ2-2; 7 bases map to TRBD2. V shed 4 bases, J shed 4 bases, and the junction held 3 bases outside the gene matches. Per germline, CDR1 MRHNA and CDR2 SNTAGT. The CDR3 length is 14 residues. CDR3 bases: TGTGCCAGCAGTGCCGGCGGGGGCACCGGGGAGCTGTTTTTT. Its protein product is CASSAGGGTGELFF.

This clonotype was observed a single time. The CDR3 DNA reads as TGCAGTGCTAGACCGCGGCAGCTAGCGCAATACAATGAGCAGTTCTTC. The encoded protein is CSARPRQLAQYNEQFF. This rearrangement joins TRBV20-1 to TRBJ2-1; possibly TRBD2 for D (6 bases). The V end lost 2 bases, the J end lost 4 bases, and 18 bases lay between the germline ends. Per germline, CDR1 DFQATT and CDR2 SNEGSKA (reference sequence). The CDR3 runs to 16 residues.

The J gene is TRBJ2-7, the V gene TRBV7-3, with 8 bases aligning to TRBD1. V lost 7 bases and J lost 3; bases outside the gene matches: 11. CDR1 SGHTA and CDR2 FQGTGA come from the germline V gene. The CDR3 runs 15 residues. CDR3 bases: TGTGCCAGCACCTCCCTGACAGGGGACGACTACGAGCAGTACTTC. Protein: CASTSLTGDDYEQYF.

This chain links TRBV4-2 with TRBJ2-2; TRBD2 matches 10 bases. CDR1 LGHNA and CDR2 YNFKEQ come from the germline V gene. This CDR3 spans 18 amino acids. V gave up 1 base and J gave up 1 base; unmatched junction bases: 6. CDR3 in amino acids: CASSQVSGRVGNTGELFF. The CDR3 DNA follows: TGTGCCAGCAGCCAAGTCAGCGGGAGGGTCGGGAACACCGGGGAGCTGTTTTTT.